The 3 T cell receptor beta chains below come from one sample, sequenced in a study of T-cell memory formation after mild COVID-19. MiXCR, run by TCRdb on the 5' RACE reads, gives a single entry per CDR3 protein. The sample lists approximately 580,000 distinct CDR3 sequences; 20% were seen once. The sample was PBMCs or a T cell subset sorted from them (not recorded which). These receptors all come from an adult woman who had mild COVID-19 (a few samples of this study predate the infection). Cell type and time point are not known.

This clonotype was detected only a few times. V gene TRBV5-1 combines with J gene TRBJ2-1, with D possibly TRBD2 on 6 matching bases. The CDR3 consists of 16 residues. Trimming pared 0 bases from V and 8 bases from J, leaving 18 bases between. CDR1 is SGHRS, CDR2 YFSETQ, per germline. The CDR3 spells CASSLVRGGLWDEQFF. The CDR3 DNA follows: TGCGCCAGCAGCTTGGTGAGGGGAGGACTTTGGGATGAGCAGTTCTTC.

This clonotype turned up a few times. The chain uses TRBV6-5 and TRBJ1-3, with unresolved D. The V end lost 6 bases, the J end lost 1 base, and 13 bases lay between the germline ends. CDR1 and CDR2 from the germline V gene are MNHEY and SVGAGI. CDR3 length: 15 residues. The CDR3 loop reads CASRPQGSSGNTIYF. CDR3 DNA: TGTGCCAGCAGGCCTCAAGGGTCGTCTGGAAACACCATATATTTT.

This CDR3 is CATIGVGRSYLHGYTF. The CDR3 DNA reads TGTGCCACCATCGGAGTGGGCCGATCTTACCTCCATGGCTACACCTTC. The chain recombines TRBV24-1 with TRBJ1-2, with D hard to call. Trimming cost V 8 bases and J 6 bases, with 24 bases left between them. The CDR3 runs to 16 residues. The germline CDR1 and CDR2 sequences are KGHDR and SFDVKD.